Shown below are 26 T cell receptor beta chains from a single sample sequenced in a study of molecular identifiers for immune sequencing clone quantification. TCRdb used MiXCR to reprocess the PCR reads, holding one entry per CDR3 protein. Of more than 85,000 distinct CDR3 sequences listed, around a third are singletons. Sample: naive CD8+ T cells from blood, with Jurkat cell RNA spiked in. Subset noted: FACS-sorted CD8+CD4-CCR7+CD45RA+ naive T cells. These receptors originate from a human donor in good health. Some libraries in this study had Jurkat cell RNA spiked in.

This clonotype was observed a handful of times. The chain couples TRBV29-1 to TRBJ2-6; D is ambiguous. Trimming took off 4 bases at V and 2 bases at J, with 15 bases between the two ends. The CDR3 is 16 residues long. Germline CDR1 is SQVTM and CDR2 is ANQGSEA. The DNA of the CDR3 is TGCAGCGTTGGAACAGAGTCTATCGCTGGGGCCAACGTCCTGACTTTC. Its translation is CSVGTESIAGANVLTF.

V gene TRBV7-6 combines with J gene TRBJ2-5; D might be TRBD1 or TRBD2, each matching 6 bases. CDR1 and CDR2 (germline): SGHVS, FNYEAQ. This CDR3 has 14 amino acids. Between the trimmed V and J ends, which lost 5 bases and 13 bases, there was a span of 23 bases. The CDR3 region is CASSLYGGREILYF. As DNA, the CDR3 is TGTGCCAGCAGCCTATATGGGGGGCGAGAGATCCTGTACTTC.

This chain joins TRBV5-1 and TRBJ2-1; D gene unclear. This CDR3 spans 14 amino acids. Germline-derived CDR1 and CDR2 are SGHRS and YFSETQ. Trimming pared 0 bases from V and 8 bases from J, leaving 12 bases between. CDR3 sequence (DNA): TGCGCCAGCAGCTTGGGTCCAGGCGGCGATGAGCAGTTCTTC. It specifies CASSLGPGGDEQFF.

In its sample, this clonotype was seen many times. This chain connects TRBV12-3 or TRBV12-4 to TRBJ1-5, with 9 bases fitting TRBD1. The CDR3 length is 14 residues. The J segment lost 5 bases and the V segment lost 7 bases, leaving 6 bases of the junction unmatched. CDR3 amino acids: CASTEGQGDQPQHF. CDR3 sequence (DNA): TGTGCCAGCACCGAGGGACAGGGAGATCAGCCCCAGCATTTT.

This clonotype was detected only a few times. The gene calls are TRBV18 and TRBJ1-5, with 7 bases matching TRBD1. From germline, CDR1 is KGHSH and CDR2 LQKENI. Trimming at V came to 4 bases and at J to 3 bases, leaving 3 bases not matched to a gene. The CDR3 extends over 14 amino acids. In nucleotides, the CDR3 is TGTGCCAGCTCACGGGGACAGACCAATCAGCCCCAGCATTTT. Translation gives CASSRGQTNQPQHF.

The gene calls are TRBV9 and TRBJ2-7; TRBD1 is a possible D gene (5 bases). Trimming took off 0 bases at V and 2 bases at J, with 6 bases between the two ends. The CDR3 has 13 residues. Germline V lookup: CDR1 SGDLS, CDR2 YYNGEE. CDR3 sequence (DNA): TGTGCCAGCAGCGTAGAGGACACCTACGAGCAGTACTTC. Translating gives CASSVEDTYEQYF.

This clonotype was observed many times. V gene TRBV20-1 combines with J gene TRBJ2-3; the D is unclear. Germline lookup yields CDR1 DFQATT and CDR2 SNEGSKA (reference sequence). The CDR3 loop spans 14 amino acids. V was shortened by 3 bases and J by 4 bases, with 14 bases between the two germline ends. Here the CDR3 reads CSASQAAWPDTQYF. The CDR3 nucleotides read TGCAGTGCTAGTCAGGCGGCCTGGCCAGATACGCAGTATTTT.

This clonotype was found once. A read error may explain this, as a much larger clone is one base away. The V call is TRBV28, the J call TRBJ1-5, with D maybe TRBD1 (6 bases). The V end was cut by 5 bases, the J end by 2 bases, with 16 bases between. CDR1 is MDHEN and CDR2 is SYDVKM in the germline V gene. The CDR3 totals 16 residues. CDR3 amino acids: CASSPHFRGGNQPQHF. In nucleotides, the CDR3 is TGTGCCAGCAGTCCTCACTTCAGGGGAGGCAATCAGCCCCAGCATTTT.

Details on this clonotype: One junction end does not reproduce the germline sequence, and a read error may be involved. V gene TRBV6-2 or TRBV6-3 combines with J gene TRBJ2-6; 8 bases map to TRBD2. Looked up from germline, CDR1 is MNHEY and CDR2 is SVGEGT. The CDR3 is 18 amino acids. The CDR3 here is CASTKRGLGRSGANVLPF. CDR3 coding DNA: TGTGCCAGCACCAAAAGGGGACTAGGAAGATCCGGGGCCAACGTCCTGCCTTTC.

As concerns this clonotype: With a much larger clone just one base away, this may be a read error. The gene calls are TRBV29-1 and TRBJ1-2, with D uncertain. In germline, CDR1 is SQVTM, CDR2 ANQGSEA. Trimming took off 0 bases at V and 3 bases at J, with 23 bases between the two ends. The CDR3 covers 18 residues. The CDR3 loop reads CSVEDGPPNAELHYGYTF. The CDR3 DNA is TGCAGCGTTGAAGATGGACCGCCCAATGCCGAATTACACTATGGCTACACCTTC. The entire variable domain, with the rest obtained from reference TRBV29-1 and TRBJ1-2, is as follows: SAVISQKPSRDICQRGTSLTIQCQVDSQVTMMFWYRQQPGQSLTLIATANQGSEATYESGFVIDKFPISRPNLTFSTLTVSNMSPEDSSIYLCSVEDGPPNAELHYGYTFGSGTRLTVV.

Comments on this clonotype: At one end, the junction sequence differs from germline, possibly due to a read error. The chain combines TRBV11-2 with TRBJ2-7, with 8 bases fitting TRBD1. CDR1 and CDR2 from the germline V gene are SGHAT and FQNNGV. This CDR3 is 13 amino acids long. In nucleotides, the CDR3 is TGTGCCAGCGGCTTAGGGGACAGGTACGAGCAGTACTTC. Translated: CASGLGDRYEQYF.

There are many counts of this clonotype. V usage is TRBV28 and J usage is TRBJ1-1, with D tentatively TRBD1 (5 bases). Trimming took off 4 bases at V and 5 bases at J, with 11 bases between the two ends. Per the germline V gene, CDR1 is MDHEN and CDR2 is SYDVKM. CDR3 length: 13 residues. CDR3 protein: CASSWGRGTEAFF. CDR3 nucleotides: TGTGCCAGCAGTTGGGGACGGGGGACTGAAGCTTTCTTT.

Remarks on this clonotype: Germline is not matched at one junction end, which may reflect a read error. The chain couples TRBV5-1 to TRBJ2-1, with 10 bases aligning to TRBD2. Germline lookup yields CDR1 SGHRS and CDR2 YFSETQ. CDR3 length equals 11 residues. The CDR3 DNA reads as TGCGCCAGCAGCTTTAGCGGGGGGCAGTCCTTC. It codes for CASSFSGGQSF.

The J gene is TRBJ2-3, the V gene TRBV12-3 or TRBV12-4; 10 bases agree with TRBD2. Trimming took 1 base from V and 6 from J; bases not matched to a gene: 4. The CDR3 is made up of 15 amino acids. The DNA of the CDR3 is TGTGCCAGCAGTTTAGTCCTAGCGGGAGCGGATACGCAGTATTTT. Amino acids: CASSLVLAGADTQYF.

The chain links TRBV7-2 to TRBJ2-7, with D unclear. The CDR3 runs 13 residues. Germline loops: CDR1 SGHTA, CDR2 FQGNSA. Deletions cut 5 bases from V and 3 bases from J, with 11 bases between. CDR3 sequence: CASSELDGYEQYF. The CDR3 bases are TGTGCCAGCAGCGAGCTGGACGGCTACGAGCAGTACTTC.

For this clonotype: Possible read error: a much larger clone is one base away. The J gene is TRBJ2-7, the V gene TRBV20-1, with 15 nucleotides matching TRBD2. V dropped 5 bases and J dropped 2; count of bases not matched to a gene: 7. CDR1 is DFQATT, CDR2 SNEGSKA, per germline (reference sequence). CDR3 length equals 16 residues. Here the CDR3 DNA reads TGCAGTGCTGTCCCGGGACTAGCGGGGGGTACCTACGAGCAGTACTTC. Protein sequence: CSAVPGLAGGTYEQYF.

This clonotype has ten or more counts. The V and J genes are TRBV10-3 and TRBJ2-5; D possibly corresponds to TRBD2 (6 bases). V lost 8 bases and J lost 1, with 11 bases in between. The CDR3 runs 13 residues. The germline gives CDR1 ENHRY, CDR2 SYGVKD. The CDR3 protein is CAIGEGGQETQYF. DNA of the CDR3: TGTGCCATCGGAGAGGGAGGCCAAGAGACCCAGTACTTC.

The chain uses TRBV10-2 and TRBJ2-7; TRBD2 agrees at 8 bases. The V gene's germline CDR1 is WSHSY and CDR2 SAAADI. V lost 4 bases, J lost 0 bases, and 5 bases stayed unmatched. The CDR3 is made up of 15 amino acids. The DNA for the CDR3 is TGCGCCAGCAGTGGGGGCGGGGGGACCTCCTACGAGCAGTACTTC. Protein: CASSGGGGTSYEQYF.

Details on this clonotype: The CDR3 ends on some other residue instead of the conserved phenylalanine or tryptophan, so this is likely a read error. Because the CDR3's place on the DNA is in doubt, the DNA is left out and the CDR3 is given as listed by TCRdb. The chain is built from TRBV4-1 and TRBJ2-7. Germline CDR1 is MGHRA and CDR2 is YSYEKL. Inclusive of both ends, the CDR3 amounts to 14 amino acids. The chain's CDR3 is CASSQDLGSYEQDL.

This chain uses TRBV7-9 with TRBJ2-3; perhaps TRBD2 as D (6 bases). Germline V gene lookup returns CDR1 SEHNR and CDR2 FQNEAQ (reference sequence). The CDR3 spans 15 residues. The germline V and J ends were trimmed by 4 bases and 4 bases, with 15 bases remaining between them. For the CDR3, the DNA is TGTGCCAGCAGCTCACTAGTGGGAGGCGCAGATACGCAGTATTTT. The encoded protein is CASSSLVGGADTQYF.

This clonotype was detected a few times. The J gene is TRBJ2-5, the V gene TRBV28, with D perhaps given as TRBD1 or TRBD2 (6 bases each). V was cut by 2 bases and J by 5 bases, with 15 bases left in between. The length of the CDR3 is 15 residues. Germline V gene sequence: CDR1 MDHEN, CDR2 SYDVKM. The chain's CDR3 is CASSLRGEWLETQYF. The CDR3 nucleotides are TGTGCCAGCAGTTTAAGGGGGGAGTGGCTGGAGACCCAGTACTTC. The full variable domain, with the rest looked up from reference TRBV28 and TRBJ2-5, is DVKVTQSSRYLVKRTGEKVFLECVQDMDHENMFWYRQDPGLGLRLIYFSYDVKMKEKGDIPEGYSVSREKKERFSLILESASTNQTSMYLCASSLRGEWLETQYFGPGTRLLVL.

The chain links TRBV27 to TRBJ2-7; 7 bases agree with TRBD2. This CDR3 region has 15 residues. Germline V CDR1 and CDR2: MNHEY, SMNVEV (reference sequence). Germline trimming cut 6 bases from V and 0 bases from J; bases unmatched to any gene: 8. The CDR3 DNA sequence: TGTGCCAGCAGCCCAGGACTAGGCCTCTCCTACGAGCAGTACTTC. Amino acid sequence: CASSPGLGLSYEQYF.

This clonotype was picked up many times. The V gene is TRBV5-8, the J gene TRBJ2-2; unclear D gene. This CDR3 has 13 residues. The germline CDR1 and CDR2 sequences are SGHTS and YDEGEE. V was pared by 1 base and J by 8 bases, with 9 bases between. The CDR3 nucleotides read TGTGCCAGCAGCTTGAGTCCGTCTGGGGAGCTGTTTTTT. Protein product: CASSLSPSGELFF.

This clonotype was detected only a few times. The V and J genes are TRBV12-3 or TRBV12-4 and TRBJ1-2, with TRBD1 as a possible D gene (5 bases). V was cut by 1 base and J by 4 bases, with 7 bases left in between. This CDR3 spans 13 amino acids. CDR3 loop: CASSLGQTYGYTF. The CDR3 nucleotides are TGTGCCAGCAGTTTAGGACAGACCTATGGCTACACCTTC.

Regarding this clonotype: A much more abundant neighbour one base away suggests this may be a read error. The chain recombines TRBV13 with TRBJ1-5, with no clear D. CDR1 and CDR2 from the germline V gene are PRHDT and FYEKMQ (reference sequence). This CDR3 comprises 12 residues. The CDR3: CASGFGTQPQHF. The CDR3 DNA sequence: TGTGCCAGCGGCTTTGGAACTCAGCCCCAGCATTTT.

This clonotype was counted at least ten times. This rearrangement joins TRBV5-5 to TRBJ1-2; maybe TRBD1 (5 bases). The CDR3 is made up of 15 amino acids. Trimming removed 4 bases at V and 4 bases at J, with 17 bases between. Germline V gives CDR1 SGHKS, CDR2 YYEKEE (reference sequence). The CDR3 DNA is TGTGCCAGCAGCCTGGGCGGGGGTGTTATCTATGGCTACACCTTC. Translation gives CASSLGGGVIYGYTF.